This TCR beta chain was sequenced for a study of blood T cell repertoires in COVID-19. This CDR3 has 12 residues. The V and J ends lost 8 bases and 6 bases respectively, with 13 bases between them. Germline values: CDR1 MNHEY, CDR2 SMNVEV (reference sequence). Generated by immunoSEQ multiplex PCR, the TCRdb table keeps only in-frame clones and is missing some. The sample has approximately 200,000 clones, 80% to 90% seen once. The origin of this receptor is a man aged 30 to 45 with acute or convalescent COVID-19. This chain connects TRBV27 to TRBJ1-2; D remains ambiguous. Sequencing was performed on peripheral blood. CDR3 nucleotide sequence: TGTGCCAGCGGAGTCACCCGACATGGCTACACCTTC. Its protein is CASGVTRHGYTF.